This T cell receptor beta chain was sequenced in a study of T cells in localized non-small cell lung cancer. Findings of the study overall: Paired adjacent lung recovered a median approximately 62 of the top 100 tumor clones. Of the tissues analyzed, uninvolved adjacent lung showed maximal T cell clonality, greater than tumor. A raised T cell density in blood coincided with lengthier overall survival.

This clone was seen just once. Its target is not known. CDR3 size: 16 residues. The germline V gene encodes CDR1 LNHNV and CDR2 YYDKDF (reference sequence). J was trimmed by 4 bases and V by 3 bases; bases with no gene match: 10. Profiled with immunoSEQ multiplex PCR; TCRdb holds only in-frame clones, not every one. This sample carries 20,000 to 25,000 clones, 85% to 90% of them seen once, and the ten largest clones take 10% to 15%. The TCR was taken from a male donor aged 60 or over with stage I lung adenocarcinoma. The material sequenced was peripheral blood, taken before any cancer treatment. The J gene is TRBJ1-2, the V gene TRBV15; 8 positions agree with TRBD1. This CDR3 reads CATSRDLDRASYGYTF. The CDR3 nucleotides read TGTGCCACCAGCAGGGACCTGGACAGGGCTTCCTATGGCTACACCTTC.